The 7 T cell receptor beta chains below were found in one sample sequenced in a study of Tregs in tolerant kidney transplant recipients. Related graft donors supplied nonmyeloablative bone marrow transplants, and mixed chimerism was transient. The method was immunoSEQ multiplex PCR; TCRdb's version includes in-frame clones alone and lacks a portion of them. The data show tens of thousands of clones, with about 91% seen just once and around 1.4% held by the top ten. The specimen was CD4+ T cells from blood (PBMCs), collected 24 months after the transplant. Receptor source: a human patient who received a combined kidney and bone marrow transplant. The graft donor may have given rise to some T cells.

This sequence joins TRBV11-3 and TRBJ1-1; 9 bases match TRBD1. V dropped 5 bases and J dropped 1; count of bases not matched to a gene: 8. The CDR3 is made up of 16 amino acids. CDR1 is SGHNT, CDR2 YENEEA, per germline. Here the CDR3 reads CASSRNRDRENTEAFF. DNA of the CDR3: TGTGCCAGCAGCCGAAACCGGGACAGGGAGAACACTGAAGCTTTCTTT.

This clone is a singleton in its sample. The rearrangement joins TRBV10-3 to TRBJ2-1; TRBD1 matches at 8 bases. The CDR3 runs to 14 residues. The germline CDR1 and CDR2 sequences are ENHRY and SYGVKD. The V and J ends lost 10 bases and 2 bases, in that order; junction bases with no gene match: 7. As DNA, the CDR3 is TGTGCCACCACGGTACAGGGGGCCTACAATGAGCAGTTCTTC. This translates into CATTVQGAYNEQFF.

The CDR3 DNA sequence: TGTGCCAGCAGTTATTCGCCGGGACAGGGTTTCCACGAGCAGTACTTC. Translated: CASSYSPGQGFHEQYF. This chain links TRBV6-5 with TRBJ2-7; 9 positions match TRBD1. Per the germline V gene, CDR1 is MNHEY and CDR2 is SVGAGI. Trimming cost V 3 bases and J 5 bases; bases outside gene matches: 11. CDR3 length equals 16 residues.

The chain couples TRBV25-1 to TRBJ1-2; 10 bases are a match to TRBD1. Germline V lookup: CDR1 MGHDK, CDR2 SYGVNS. V gave up 9 bases and J gave up 6 bases; unmatched junction bases: 7. The CDR3 is 13 residues long. CDR3 amino acids: CASGQGVEHGYTF. DNA for the CDR3: TGTGCCAGTGGACAGGGGGTAGAGCATGGCTACACCTTC.

This chain joins TRBV7-2 and TRBJ1-2; D ambiguous. The V gene's germline CDR1 is SGHTA and CDR2 FQGNSA. The V and J ends lost 0 bases and 6 bases respectively, with 17 bases between them. This CDR3 has 16 residues. The CDR3 bases are TGTGCCAGCAGCTTAGCGCGGGTAGGGAGGTCGGATGGCTACACCTTC. Protein product: CASSLARVGRSDGYTF.

The chain has TRBV4-2 and TRBJ2-7; D possibly corresponds to TRBD1 (5 bases). Looked up from germline, CDR1 is LGHNA and CDR2 is YNFKEQ. The V end lost 3 bases, the J end lost 4 bases, and 16 bases lay between the germline ends. The CDR3 length is 15 residues. CDR3 bases: TGTGCCAGCAGCCAGATGGGGCGGCGAGGTTACGAGCAGTACTTC. Protein product: CASSQMGRRGYEQYF.

V gene TRBV18 combines with J gene TRBJ2-1; maybe TRBD1 (6 bases). The germline V gene encodes CDR1 KGHSH and CDR2 LQKENI. The CDR3 has 18 residues. Trimming shortened V by 6 bases and J by 0 bases, and 21 bases separated the two germline ends. CDR3 loop: CASSRRTRGGSSYNEQFF. CDR3 nucleotides: TGTGCCAGCTCGCGGAGGACCAGGGGCGGTAGCTCCTACAATGAGCAGTTCTTC.